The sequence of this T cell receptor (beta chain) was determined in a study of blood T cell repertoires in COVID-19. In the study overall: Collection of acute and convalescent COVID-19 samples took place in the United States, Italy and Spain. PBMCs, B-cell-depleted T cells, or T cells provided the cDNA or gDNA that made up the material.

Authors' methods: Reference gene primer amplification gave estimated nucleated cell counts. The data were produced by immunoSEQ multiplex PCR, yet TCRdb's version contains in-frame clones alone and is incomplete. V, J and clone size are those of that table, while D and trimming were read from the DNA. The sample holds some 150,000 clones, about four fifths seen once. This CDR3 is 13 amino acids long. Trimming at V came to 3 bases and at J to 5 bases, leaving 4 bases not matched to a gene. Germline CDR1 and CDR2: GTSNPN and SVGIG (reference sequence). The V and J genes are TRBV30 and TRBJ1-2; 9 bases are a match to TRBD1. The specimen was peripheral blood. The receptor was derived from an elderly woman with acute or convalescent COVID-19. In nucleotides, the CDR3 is TGTGCCTGGAGGGGACAGGGAAGTTATGGCTACACCTTC. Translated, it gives CAWRGQGSYGYTF.